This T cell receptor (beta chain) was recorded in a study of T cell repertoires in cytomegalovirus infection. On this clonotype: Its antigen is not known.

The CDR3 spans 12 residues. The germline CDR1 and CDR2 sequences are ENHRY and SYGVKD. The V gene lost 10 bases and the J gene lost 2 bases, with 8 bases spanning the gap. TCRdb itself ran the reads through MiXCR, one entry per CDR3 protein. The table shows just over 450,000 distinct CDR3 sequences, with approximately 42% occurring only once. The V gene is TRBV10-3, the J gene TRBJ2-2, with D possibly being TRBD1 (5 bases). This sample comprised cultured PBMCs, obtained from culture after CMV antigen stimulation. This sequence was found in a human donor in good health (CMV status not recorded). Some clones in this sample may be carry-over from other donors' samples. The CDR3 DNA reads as TGTGCCACCAGGGAAAACACCGGGGAGCTGTTTTTT. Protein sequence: CATRENTGELFF.